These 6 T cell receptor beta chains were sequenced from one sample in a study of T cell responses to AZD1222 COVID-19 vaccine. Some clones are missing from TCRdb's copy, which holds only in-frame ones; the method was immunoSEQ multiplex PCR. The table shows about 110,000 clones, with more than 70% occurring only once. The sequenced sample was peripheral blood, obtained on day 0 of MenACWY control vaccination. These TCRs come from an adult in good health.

CDR3 residues: CASNSRSLYEQYF. Here the CDR3 DNA reads TGTGCCAGCAATTCGCGGAGTCTCTACGAGCAGTACTTC. V and J are TRBV7-2 and TRBJ2-7; D not certain. Trimming stripped 7 bases from V and 3 bases from J, with 13 bases between. CDR3 length equals 13 residues. CDR1 and CDR2 (germline): SGHTA, FQGNSA.

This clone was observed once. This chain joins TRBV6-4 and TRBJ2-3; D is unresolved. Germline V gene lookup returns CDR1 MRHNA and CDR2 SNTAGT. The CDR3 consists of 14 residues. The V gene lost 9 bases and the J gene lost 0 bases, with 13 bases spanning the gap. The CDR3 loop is CASRRTDSTDTQYF. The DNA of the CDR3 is TGTGCCAGTAGACGGACGGACAGCACAGATACGCAGTATTTT.

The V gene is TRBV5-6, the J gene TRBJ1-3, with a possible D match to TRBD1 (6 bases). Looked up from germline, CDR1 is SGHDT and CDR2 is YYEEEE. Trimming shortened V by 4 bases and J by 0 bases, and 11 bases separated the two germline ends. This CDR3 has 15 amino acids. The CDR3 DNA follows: TGTGCCAGCAGCGGTCGGGACACCTCTGGAAACACCATATATTTT. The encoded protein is CASSGRDTSGNTIYF.

CDR3 amino acids: CSVRRPSSYNEQFF. The CDR3 DNA follows: TGCAGCGTGAGGCGTCCAAGCTCCTACAATGAGCAGTTCTTC. The gene calls are TRBV29-1 and TRBJ2-1; D uncertain. The CDR3 spans 14 residues. V was clipped by 6 bases and J by 0 bases, with 12 bases between them. Germline V CDR1 and CDR2: SQVTM, ANQGSEA.

The CDR3 DNA reads TGCGCCAGCAGACTACTACTAGCGGGGGGCACAGATACGCAGTATTTT. Amino acid sequence: CASRLLLAGGTDTQYF. The chain joins TRBV5-1 to TRBJ2-3; 11 nucleotides match TRBD2. The ends lost 5 bases at V and 1 base at J; junction bases unmatched: 6. The CDR3 extends over 16 amino acids. CDR1 and CDR2 (germline): SGHRS, YFSETQ.

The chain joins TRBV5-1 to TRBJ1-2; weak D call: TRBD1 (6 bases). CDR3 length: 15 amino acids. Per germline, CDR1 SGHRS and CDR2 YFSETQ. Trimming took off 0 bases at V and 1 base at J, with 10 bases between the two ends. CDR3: CASSLGGTLNYGYTF. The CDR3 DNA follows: TGCGCCAGCAGCTTGGGGGGGACACTTAACTATGGCTACACCTTC.